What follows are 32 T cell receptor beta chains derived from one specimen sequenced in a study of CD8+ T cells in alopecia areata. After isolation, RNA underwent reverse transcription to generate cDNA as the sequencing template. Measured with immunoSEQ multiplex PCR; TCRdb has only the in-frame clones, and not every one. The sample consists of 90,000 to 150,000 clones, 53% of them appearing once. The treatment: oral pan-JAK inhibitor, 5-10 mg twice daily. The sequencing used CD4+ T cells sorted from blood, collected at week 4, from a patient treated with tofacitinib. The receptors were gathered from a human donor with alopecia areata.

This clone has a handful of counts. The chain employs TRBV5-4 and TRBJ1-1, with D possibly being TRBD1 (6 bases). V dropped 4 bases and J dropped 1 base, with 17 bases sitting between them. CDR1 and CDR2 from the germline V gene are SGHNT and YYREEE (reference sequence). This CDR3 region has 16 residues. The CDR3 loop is CASSTSGTRKNTEAFF. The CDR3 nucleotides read TGTGCCAGCAGCACCTCCGGGACACGCAAGAACACTGAAGCTTTCTTT.

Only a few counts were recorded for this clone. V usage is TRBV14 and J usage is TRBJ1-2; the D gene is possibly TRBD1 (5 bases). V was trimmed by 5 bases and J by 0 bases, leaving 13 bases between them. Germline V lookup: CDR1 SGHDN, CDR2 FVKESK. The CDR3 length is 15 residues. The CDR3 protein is CASSFGGRANYGYTF. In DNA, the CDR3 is TGTGCCAGCAGCTTCGGGGGGAGAGCTAACTATGGCTACACCTTC.

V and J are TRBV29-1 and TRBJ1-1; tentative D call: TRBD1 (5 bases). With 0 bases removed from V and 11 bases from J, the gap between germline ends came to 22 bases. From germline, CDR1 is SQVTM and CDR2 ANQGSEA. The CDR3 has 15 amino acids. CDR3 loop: CSVEDTGAILRGAFF. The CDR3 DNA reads TGCAGCGTTGAAGACACTGGGGCCATTCTCCGTGGGGCTTTCTTT.

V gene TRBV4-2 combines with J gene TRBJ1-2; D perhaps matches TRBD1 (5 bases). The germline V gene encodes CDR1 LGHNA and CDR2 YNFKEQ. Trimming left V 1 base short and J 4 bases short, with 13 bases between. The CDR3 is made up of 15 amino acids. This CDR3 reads CASSQVTDIPYGYTF. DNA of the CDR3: TGTGCCAGCAGCCAAGTGACAGACATTCCCTATGGCTACACCTTC.

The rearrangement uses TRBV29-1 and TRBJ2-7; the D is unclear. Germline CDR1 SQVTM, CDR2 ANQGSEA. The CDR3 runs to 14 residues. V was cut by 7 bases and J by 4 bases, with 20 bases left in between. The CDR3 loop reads CSAPPGQEYYEQYF. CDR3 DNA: TGCAGCGCCCCACCCGGGCAGGAATATTACGAGCAGTACTTC.

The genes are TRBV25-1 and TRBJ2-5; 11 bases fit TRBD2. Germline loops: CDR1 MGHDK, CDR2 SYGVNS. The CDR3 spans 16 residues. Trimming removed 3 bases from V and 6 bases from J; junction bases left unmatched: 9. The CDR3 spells CASSEAGTSGVKTQYF. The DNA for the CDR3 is TGTGCCAGCAGTGAGGCAGGGACTAGCGGTGTCAAGACCCAGTACTTC.

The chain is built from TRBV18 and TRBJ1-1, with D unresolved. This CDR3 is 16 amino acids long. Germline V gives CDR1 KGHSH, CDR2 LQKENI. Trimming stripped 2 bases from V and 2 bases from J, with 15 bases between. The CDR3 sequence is CASSPNRITFNTEAFF. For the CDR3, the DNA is TGTGCCAGCTCACCAAACCGAATCACTTTTAACACTGAAGCTTTCTTT.

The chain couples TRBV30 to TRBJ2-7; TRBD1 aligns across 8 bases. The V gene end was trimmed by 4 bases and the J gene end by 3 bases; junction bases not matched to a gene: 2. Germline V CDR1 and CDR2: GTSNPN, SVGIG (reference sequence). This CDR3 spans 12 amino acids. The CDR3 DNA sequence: TGTGCCTGGAAAACAGGGGGCTACGAGCAGTACTTC. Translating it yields CAWKTGGYEQYF.

This CDR3 is CAWTTWGNTEAFF. In nucleotides, the CDR3 is TGTGCCTGGACTACGTGGGGGAACACTGAAGCTTTCTTT. The chain has TRBV30 and TRBJ1-1; D is uncertain. V was cut by 4 bases and J by 1 base, with 10 bases left in between. The germline gives CDR1 GTSNPN, CDR2 SVGIG (reference sequence). The CDR3 extends over 13 amino acids.

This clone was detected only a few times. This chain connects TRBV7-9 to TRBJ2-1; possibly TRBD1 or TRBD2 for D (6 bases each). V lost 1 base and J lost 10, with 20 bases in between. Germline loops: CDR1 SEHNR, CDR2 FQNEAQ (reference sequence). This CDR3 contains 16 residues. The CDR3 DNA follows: TGTGCCAGCAGCTTAGACGTGGGGGGCCCCCTACGGGAGCAGTTCTTC. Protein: CASSLDVGGPLREQFF.

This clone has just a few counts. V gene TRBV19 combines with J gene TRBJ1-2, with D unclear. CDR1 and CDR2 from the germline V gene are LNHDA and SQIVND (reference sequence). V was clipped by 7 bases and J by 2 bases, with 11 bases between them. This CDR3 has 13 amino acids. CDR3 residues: CASKELTNYGYTF. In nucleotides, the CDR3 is TGTGCCAGTAAGGAACTGACCAACTATGGCTACACCTTC. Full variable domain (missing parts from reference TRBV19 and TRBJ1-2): DGGITQSPKYLFRKEGQNVTLSCEQNLNHDAMYWYRQDPGQGLRLIYYSQIVNDFQKGDIAEGYSVSREKKESFPLTVTSAQKNPTAFYLCASKELTNYGYTFGSGTRLTVV.

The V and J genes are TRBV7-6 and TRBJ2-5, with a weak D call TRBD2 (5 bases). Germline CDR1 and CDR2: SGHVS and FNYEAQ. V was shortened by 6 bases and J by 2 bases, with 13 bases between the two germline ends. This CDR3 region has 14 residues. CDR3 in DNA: TGTGCCAGCAGTACCTTAGCGCGTCAAGAGACCCAGTACTTC. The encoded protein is CASSTLARQETQYF.

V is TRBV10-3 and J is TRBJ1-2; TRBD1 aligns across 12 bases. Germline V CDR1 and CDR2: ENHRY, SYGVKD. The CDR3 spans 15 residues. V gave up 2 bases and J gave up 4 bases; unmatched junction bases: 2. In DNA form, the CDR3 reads TGTGCCATCAGTGAGGGGACAGGGGGCGGCTATGGCTACACCTTC. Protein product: CAISEGTGGGYGYTF.

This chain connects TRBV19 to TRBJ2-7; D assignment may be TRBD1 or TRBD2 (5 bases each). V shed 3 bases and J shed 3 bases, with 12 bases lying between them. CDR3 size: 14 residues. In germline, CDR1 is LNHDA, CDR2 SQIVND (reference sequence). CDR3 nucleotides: TGTGCCAGTAGTATCGGGACGACTGGCTACGAGCAGTACTTC. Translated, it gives CASSIGTTGYEQYF.

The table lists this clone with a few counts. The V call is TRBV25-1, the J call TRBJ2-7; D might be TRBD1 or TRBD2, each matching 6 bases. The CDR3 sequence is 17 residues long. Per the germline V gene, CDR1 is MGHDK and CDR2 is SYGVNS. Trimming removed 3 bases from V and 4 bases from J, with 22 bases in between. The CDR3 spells CASSEDVGGPLGYEQYF. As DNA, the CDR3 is TGTGCCAGCAGTGAGGACGTCGGGGGCCCACTCGGGTACGAGCAGTACTTC.

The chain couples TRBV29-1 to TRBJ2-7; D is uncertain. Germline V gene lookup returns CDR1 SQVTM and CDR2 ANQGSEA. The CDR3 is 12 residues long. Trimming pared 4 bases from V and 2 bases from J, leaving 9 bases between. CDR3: CSVVPGPYEQYF. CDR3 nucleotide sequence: TGCAGCGTTGTACCAGGACCCTACGAGCAGTACTTC.

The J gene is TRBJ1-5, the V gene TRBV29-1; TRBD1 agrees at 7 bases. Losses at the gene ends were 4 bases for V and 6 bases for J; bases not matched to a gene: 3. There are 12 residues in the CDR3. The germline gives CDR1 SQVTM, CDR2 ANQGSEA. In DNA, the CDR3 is TGCAGCGTTGGGGACAGCGTTCAGCCCCAGCATTTT. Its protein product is CSVGDSVQPQHF.

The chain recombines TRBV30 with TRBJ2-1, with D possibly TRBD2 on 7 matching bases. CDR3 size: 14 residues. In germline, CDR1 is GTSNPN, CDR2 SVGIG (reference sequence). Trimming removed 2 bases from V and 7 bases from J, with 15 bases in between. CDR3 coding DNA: TGTGCCTGGAGTCTGGCGGGGGCTGTAAATGAGCAGTTCTTC. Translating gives CAWSLAGAVNEQFF.

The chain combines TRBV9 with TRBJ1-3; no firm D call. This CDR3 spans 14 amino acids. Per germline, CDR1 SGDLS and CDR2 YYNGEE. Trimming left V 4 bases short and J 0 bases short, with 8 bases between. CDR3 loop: CASSRDYSGNTIYF. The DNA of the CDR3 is TGTGCCAGCAGCAGGGATTACTCTGGAAACACCATATATTTT.

Here the CDR3 reads CASSSNRGRSYEQYF. The CDR3 DNA reads as TGTGCCAGCAGCTCCAACAGGGGTCGCTCCTACGAGCAGTACTTC. The J gene is TRBJ2-7, the V gene TRBV5-4; 7 nucleotides agree with TRBD1. The CDR3 runs to 15 residues. The trim removed 3 bases at V and 0 bases at J, leaving 6 bases unmatched. CDR1 and CDR2 (germline): SGHNT, YYREEE (reference sequence).

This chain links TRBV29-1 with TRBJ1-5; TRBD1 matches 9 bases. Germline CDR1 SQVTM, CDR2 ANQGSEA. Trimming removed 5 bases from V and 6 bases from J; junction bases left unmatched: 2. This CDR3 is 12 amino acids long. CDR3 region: CSVQTGGQPQHF. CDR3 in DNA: TGCAGCGTTCAGACAGGGGGTCAGCCCCAGCATTTT.

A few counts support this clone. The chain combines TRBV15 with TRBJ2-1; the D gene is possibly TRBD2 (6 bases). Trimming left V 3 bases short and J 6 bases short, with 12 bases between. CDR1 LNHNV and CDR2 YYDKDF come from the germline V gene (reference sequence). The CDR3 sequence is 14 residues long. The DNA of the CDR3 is TGTGCCACCAGCAGCCCGGGACTTCCCAATGAGCAGTTCTTC. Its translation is CATSSPGLPNEQFF.

This CDR3 reads CAWRPPDRANTEAFF. The CDR3, as DNA: TGTGCCTGGAGACCACCCGACAGGGCGAACACTGAAGCTTTCTTT. The chain joins TRBV30 to TRBJ1-1, with 7 bases matching TRBD1. Trimming at V came to 3 bases and at J to 1 base, leaving 8 bases not matched to a gene. Germline V CDR1 and CDR2: GTSNPN, SVGIG (reference sequence). The CDR3 length is 15 residues.

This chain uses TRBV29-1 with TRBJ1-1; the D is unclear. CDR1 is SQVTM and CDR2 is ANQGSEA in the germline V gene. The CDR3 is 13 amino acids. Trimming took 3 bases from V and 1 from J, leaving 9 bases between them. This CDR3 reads CSVESTANTEAFF. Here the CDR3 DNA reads TGCAGCGTTGAGAGTACTGCGAACACTGAAGCTTTCTTT. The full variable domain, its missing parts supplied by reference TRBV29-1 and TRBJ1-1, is SAVISQKPSRDICQRGTSLTIQCQVDSQVTMMFWYRQQPGQSLTLIATANQGSEATYESGFVIDKFPISRPNLTFSTLTVSNMSPEDSSIYLCSVESTANTEAFFGQGTRLTVV.

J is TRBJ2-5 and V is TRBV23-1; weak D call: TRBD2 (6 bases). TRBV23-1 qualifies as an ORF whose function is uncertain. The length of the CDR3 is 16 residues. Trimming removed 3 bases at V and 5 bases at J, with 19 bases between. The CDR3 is CASSQETEGRAETQYF. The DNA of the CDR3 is TGCGCCAGCAGTCAGGAGACGGAGGGCCGGGCGGAGACCCAGTACTTC.

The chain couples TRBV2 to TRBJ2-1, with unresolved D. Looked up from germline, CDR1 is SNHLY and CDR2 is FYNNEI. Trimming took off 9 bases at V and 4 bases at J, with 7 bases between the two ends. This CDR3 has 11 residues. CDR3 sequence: CARRIYNEQFF. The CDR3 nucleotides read TGTGCCAGGAGAATTTACAATGAGCAGTTCTTC. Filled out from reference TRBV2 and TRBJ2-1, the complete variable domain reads EPEVTQTPSHQVTQMGQEVILRCVPISNHLYFYWYRQILGQKVEFLVSFYNNEISEKSEIFDDQFSVERPDGSNFTLKIRSTKLEDSAMYFCARRIYNEQFFGPGTRLTVL.

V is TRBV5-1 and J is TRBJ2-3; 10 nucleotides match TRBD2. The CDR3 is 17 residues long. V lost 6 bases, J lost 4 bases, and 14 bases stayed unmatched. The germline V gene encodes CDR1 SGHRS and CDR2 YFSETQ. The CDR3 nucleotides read TGCGCCAGCAAGGAGCGGGAGGGCTTAATTAGTCCAGATACGCAGTATTTT. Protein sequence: CASKEREGLISPDTQYF.

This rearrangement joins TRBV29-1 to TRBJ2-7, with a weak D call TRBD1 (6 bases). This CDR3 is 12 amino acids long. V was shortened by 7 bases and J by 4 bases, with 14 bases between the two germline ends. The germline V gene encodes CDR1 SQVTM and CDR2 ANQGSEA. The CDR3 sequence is CSAGQSLYEQYF. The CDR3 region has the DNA TGCAGCGCTGGACAGAGCTTGTACGAGCAGTACTTC.

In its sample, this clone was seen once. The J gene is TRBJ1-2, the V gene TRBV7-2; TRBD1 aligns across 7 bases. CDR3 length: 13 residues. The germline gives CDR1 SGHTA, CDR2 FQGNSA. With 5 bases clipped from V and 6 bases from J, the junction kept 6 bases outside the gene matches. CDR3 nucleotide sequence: TGTGCCAGCAGCGTTGGGACAGCACATGGCTACACCTTC. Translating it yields CASSVGTAHGYTF.

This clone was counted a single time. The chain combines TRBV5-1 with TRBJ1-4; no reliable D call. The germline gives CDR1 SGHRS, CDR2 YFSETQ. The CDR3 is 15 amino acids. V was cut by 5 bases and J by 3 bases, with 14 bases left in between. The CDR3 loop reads CASSPDTTSNEKLFF. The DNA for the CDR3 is TGCGCCAGCAGTCCCGACACGACCTCTAATGAAAAACTGTTTTTT.

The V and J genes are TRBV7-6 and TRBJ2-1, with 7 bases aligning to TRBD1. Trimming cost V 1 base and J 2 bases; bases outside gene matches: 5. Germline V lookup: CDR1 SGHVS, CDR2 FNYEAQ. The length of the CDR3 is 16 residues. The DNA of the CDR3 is TGTGCCAGCAGCTTAGTAGGGGGCCTGGCCTACAATGAGCAGTTCTTC. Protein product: CASSLVGGLAYNEQFF.

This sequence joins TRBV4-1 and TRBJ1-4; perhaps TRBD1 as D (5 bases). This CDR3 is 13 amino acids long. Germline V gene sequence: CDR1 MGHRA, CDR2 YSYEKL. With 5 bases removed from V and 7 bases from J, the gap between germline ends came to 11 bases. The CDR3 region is CASSRGRTEKLFF. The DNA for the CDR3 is TGCGCCAGCAGCAGGGGCCGGACTGAAAAACTGTTTTTT.